These 19 T cell receptor beta chains were sequenced from one sample in a study of blood T cell repertoires in COVID-19. The repertoire was sequenced with immunoSEQ multiplex PCR; TCRdb's copy has only in-frame clones and lacks some. The sample has more than 150,000 clones, 75% to 90% seen once. Sequenced input: peripheral blood. All receptors derive from a woman aged 40 to 50 with acute or convalescent COVID-19.

The rearrangement links TRBV11-2 to TRBJ2-1; D call uncertain. The CDR3 consists of 12 residues. CDR1 SGHAT and CDR2 FQNNGV come from the germline V gene. V was pared by 1 base and J by 7 bases, with 5 bases between. The CDR3 spells CASSLGLNEQFF. The CDR3 nucleotides read TGTGCCAGCAGCTTAGGACTTAATGAGCAGTTCTTC.

CDR3 coding DNA: TGTGCCAGCAGGTCCCCGGGACACGGGGACTACGAGCAGTACTTC. Protein product: CASRSPGHGDYEQYF. This chain links TRBV5-6 with TRBJ2-7; possibly TRBD1 for D (6 bases). The V gene's germline CDR1 is SGHDT and CDR2 YYEEEE. Trimming removed 5 bases from V and 3 bases from J, with 18 bases in between. The CDR3 is 15 residues long.

The chain is built from TRBV7-8 and TRBJ1-3; 9 bases are shared with TRBD1. The CDR3 covers 16 residues. V was clipped by 5 bases and J by 2 bases; unmatched bases: 7. Germline V gene lookup returns CDR1 SGHVS and CDR2 FQNEAQ. Written as DNA, the CDR3 is TGTGCCAGCAGCCTTGGGGACAGGGTAACTGGAAACACCATATATTTT. Residues: CASSLGDRVTGNTIYF. Combining the CDR3 with reference TRBV7-8 and TRBJ1-3 gives the whole variable domain GAGVSQSPRYKVAKRGQDVALRCDPISGHVSLFWYQQALGQGPEFLTYFQNEAQLDKSGLPSDRFFAERPEGSVSTLKIQRTQQEDSAVYLCASSLGDRVTGNTIYFGEGSWLTVV.

The table lists this clone with a count of one. The chain couples TRBV7-3 to TRBJ2-3; D is possibly TRBD2 (5 bases). The V end was cut by 6 bases, the J end by 2 bases, with 12 bases between. There are 14 residues in the CDR3. Germline V gene sequence: CDR1 SGHTA, CDR2 FQGTGA. CDR3 in amino acids: CASSFPGTTDTQYF. As DNA, the CDR3 is TGTGCCAGCAGTTTCCCGGGAACCACAGATACGCAGTATTTT.

V and J are TRBV30 and TRBJ1-1; unclear D gene. Germline V gives CDR1 GTSNPN, CDR2 SVGIG (reference sequence). The V gene lost 1 base and the J gene lost 1 base, with 7 bases spanning the gap. The CDR3 is 13 amino acids. The CDR3 bases are TGTGCCTGGAGTGCCGTAAAGAACACTGAAGCTTTCTTT. Translation: CAWSAVKNTEAFF. Based on the CDR3 plus reference TRBV30 and TRBJ1-1, the full variable domain is SQTIHQWPATLVQPVGSPLSLECTVEGTSNPNLYWYRQAAGRGLQLLFYSVGIGQISSEVPQNLSASRPQDRQFILSSKKLLLSDSGFYLCAWSAVKNTEAFFGQGTRLTVV.

This clone has a single count. The V gene is TRBV13, the J gene TRBJ2-3; D is undetermined. V shed 0 bases and J shed 10 bases, with 14 bases lying between them. The CDR3 extends over 14 amino acids. Germline values: CDR1 PRHDT, CDR2 FYEKMQ (reference sequence). CDR3 sequence (DNA): TGTGCCAGCAGCTTAGGTATGGCGCGAGGAGCGCAGTATTTT. It is translated as CASSLGMARGAQYF.

The chain combines TRBV18 with TRBJ2-7; D might be TRBD2 (6 bases). Germline values: CDR1 KGHSH, CDR2 LQKENI. Trimming shortened V by 0 bases and J by 4 bases, and 25 bases separated the two germline ends. This CDR3 comprises 19 residues. CDR3 loop: CASSPPSSAAGPLSYEQYF. The CDR3 DNA sequence: TGTGCCAGCTCACCACCGAGCTCTGCGGCGGGACCCCTTTCGTACGAGCAGTACTTC.

This clone was seen a single time. This CDR3 reads CASSSSLSADTQYF. The CDR3 DNA follows: TGTGCCAGCAGCTCGTCGCTCTCGGCAGATACGCAGTATTTT. This chain connects TRBV11-3 to TRBJ2-3; no reliable D call. CDR1 and CDR2 (germline): SGHNT, YENEEA. The CDR3 extends over 14 amino acids. The germline V and J ends were trimmed by 4 bases and 4 bases, with 12 bases remaining between them.

The J gene is TRBJ1-1, the V gene TRBV7-3, with D tentatively TRBD1 (6 bases). With 4 bases removed from V and 1 base from J, the gap between germline ends came to 13 bases. The germline gives CDR1 SGHTA, CDR2 FQGTGA. The CDR3 covers 15 residues. The CDR3 loop reads CASSWTALGNTEAFF. The CDR3 DNA reads as TGTGCCAGCAGCTGGACAGCGCTAGGGAACACTGAAGCTTTCTTT.

This clone came up once. J is TRBJ2-7 and V is TRBV15; possibly TRBD2 for D (6 bases). Germline values: CDR1 LNHNV, CDR2 YYDKDF (reference sequence). CDR3 length: 14 amino acids. Trimming took 4 bases from V and 2 from J, leaving 12 bases between them. The CDR3 here is CATSNRDFPYEQYF. Here the CDR3 DNA reads TGTGCCACCAGCAACCGGGACTTCCCCTACGAGCAGTACTTC.

The genes are TRBV30 and TRBJ2-6; D is unclear. Trimming took off 3 bases at V and 4 bases at J, with 7 bases between the two ends. CDR1 and CDR2 from the germline V gene are GTSNPN and SVGIG (reference sequence). The CDR3 totals 13 residues. Here the CDR3 reads CAWRTSGANVLTF. The DNA of the CDR3 is TGTGCCTGGAGAACTTCCGGGGCCAACGTCCTGACTTTC.

The rearrangement links TRBV30 to TRBJ2-7; D is ambiguous. Trimming removed 1 base from V and 2 bases from J, with 3 bases in between. The CDR3 contains 11 residues. Per the germline V gene, CDR1 is GTSNPN and CDR2 is SVGIG (reference sequence). The CDR3 protein is CAWSGTYEQYF. The CDR3 DNA sequence: TGTGCCTGGAGTGGTACCTACGAGCAGTACTTC.

In its sample, this clone ranks as hyperexpanded. The chain employs TRBV5-6 and TRBJ2-1; 9 nucleotides match TRBD2. J gave up 4 bases and V 1 base, and 0 bases lay outside the gene matches. The CDR3 contains 14 residues. Germline-derived CDR1 and CDR2 are SGHDT and YYEEEE. The CDR3 nucleotides read TGTGCCAGCAGCTTGACTAGCGGGTACAATGAGCAGTTCTTC. It encodes CASSLTSGYNEQFF.

This rearrangement joins TRBV2 to TRBJ2-4, with D possibly being TRBD2 (6 bases). CDR1 is SNHLY and CDR2 is FYNNEI in the germline V gene. Trimming stripped 5 bases from V and 5 bases from J, with 16 bases between. CDR3 length: 15 residues. The CDR3 loop is CASSNRREWENIQYF. The CDR3 DNA follows: TGTGCCAGCAGTAACCGCCGGGAGTGGGAAAACATTCAGTACTTC.

The chain employs TRBV18 and TRBJ2-2; 9 nucleotides align to TRBD1. Unmatched junction bases numbered 6, after V lost 3 bases and J lost 4 bases. Germline CDR1 is KGHSH and CDR2 is LQKENI. The CDR3 is 16 residues long. The CDR3 sequence: CASSPGTGRVTGELFF. The CDR3 nucleotides read TGTGCCAGCTCACCCGGGACAGGGCGGGTCACCGGGGAGCTGTTTTTT.

V is TRBV5-1 and J is TRBJ1-3; D is uncertain. Trimming took 0 bases from V and 2 from J, leaving 12 bases between them. Germline CDR1 reads SGHRS; CDR2 reads YFSETQ. The CDR3 loop spans 16 amino acids. DNA for the CDR3: TGCGCCAGCAGCTTGGATCCGGGAATTACTGGAAACACCATATATTTT. This codes for CASSLDPGITGNTIYF.

This chain connects TRBV19 to TRBJ1-1; TRBD1 might be the D (5 bases). The V gene's germline CDR1 is LNHDA and CDR2 SQIVND (reference sequence). Trimming removed 6 bases at V and 4 bases at J, with 15 bases between. CDR3 length: 14 amino acids. DNA of the CDR3: TGTGCCAGTAGAAGACAGTTCGTAGGCACTGAAGCTTTCTTT. Its protein product is CASRRQFVGTEAFF.

The rearrangement uses TRBV11-2 and TRBJ2-2; the match to TRBD2 covers 8 bases. Losses at the gene ends were 5 bases for V and 0 bases for J; bases not matched to a gene: 5. The CDR3 has 16 amino acids. In germline, CDR1 is SGHAT, CDR2 FQNNGV. The chain's CDR3 is CASSKPGLANTGELFF. CDR3 nucleotide sequence: TGTGCCAGCAGCAAACCGGGACTAGCGAACACCGGGGAGCTGTTTTTT.

The CDR3, as DNA: TGTGCCAGTAGGAACGGACAGGGAGGTTACGAGCAGTACTTC. Translation: CASRNGQGGYEQYF. The V call is TRBV28, the J call TRBJ2-7, with TRBD1 matching 8 bases. CDR3 length equals 14 residues. In germline, CDR1 is MDHEN, CDR2 SYDVKM. The J segment lost 4 bases and the V segment lost 9 bases, leaving 11 bases of the junction unmatched. The entire variable domain, with the rest obtained from reference TRBV28 and TRBJ2-7, is as follows: DVKVTQSSRYLVKRTGEKVFLECVQDMDHENMFWYRQDPGLGLRLIYFSYDVKMKEKGDIPEGYSVSREKKERFSLILESASTNQTSMYLCASRNGQGGYEQYFGPGTRLTVT.